These 18 T cell receptor beta chains came from one sample sequenced in a study of cytomegalovirus exposure and HLA in healthy donors. The study ran its PCR with 60 Vbeta and 13 Jbeta primers. Clones were read by immunoSEQ multiplex PCR, and TCRdb kept only the in-frame ones, dropping some. Among approximately 140,000 clones listed, approximately 84% were seen once. The sample was PBMCs. These receptors all stem from a woman between 35 and 50 years old in good health and CMV-seronegative.

The chain is built from TRBV28 and TRBJ1-4, with TRBD1 as a possible D gene (5 bases). The CDR3 totals 15 residues. CDR1 is MDHEN, CDR2 SYDVKM, per germline. With 2 bases removed from V and 4 bases from J, the gap between germline ends came to 11 bases. CDR3 protein: CASSLQGSFNEKLFF. CDR3 in DNA: TGTGCCAGCAGTTTACAGGGCAGTTTTAATGAAAAACTGTTTTTT.

The chain links TRBV28 to TRBJ1-5; D ambiguous. The CDR3 is made up of 13 amino acids. V dropped 6 bases and J dropped 4 bases, with 10 bases sitting between them. Germline CDR1 MDHEN, CDR2 SYDVKM. DNA of the CDR3: TGTGCCAGCAGGGCTAGCGGAAATCAGCCCCAGCATTTT. Its translation: CASRASGNQPQHF.

This sequence joins TRBV5-4 and TRBJ2-1, with TRBD2 matching 14 bases. The CDR3 spans 19 residues. Germline CDR1 is SGHNT and CDR2 is YYREEE (reference sequence). Trimming took 3 bases from V and 4 from J; bases not matched to a gene: 12. CDR3 amino acids: CASSSPPGTSGSTYNEQFF. The CDR3 DNA reads as TGTGCCAGCAGCTCGCCACCGGGGACTAGCGGGAGTACTTACAATGAGCAGTTCTTC.

The chain couples TRBV9 to TRBJ1-2; a possible D gene is TRBD1 (5 bases). Germline V gene sequence: CDR1 SGDLS, CDR2 YYNGEE. CDR3 length: 15 amino acids. With 4 bases removed from V and 4 bases from J, the gap between germline ends came to 17 bases. CDR3 coding DNA: TGTGCCAGCAGCCGAAGGCAGGGTAGAAGCTATGGCTACACCTTC. Amino acids: CASSRRQGRSYGYTF.

The J gene is TRBJ1-5, the V gene TRBV5-1; 7 bases map to TRBD1. The germline CDR1 and CDR2 sequences are SGHRS and YFSETQ. With 4 bases clipped from V and 3 bases from J, the junction kept 7 bases outside the gene matches. This CDR3 is built from 15 residues. CDR3 nucleotide sequence: TGCGCCAGCAGCCCAGGGACAGTTGACAATCAGCCCCAGCATTTT. Residues: CASSPGTVDNQPQHF. The variable domain in full, completed from reference TRBV5-1 and TRBJ1-5, reads KAGVTQTPRYLIKTRGQQVTLSCSPISGHRSVSWYQQTPGQGLQFLFEYFSETQRNKGNFPGRFSGRQFSNSRSEMNVSTLELGDSALYLCASSPGTVDNQPQHFGDGTRLSIL.

The V call is TRBV7-9, the J call TRBJ2-3; 8 bases match TRBD1. J was trimmed by 0 bases and V by 2 bases; bases with no gene match: 10. This CDR3 region has 18 residues. Germline V gives CDR1 SEHNR, CDR2 FQNEAQ (reference sequence). For the CDR3, the DNA is TGTGCCAGCAGCTTACCATTCCGGACAGGGCCTAGCACAGATACGCAGTATTTT. This gives the protein CASSLPFRTGPSTDTQYF.

The V gene is TRBV13, the J gene TRBJ2-7; D perhaps matches TRBD1 (7 bases). V gave up 10 bases and J gave up 9 bases, with 10 bases separating them. The CDR3 is 9 amino acids. Germline V gene data show CDR1 as PRHDT and CDR2 as FYEKMQ (reference sequence). CDR3 region: CATQGGQYF. The CDR3, as DNA: TGTGCCACCCAGGGGGGGCAGTACTTC.

The chain recombines TRBV5-3 with TRBJ1-5, with 8 positions matching TRBD1. Being an ORF, TRBV5-3 has a function that is uncertain. V shed 5 bases and J 0 bases; nucleotides not matched to a gene: 19. The CDR3 sequence is 20 residues long. The CDR3 protein is CARSCAEGQERSHSNQPQHF. The DNA of the CDR3 is TGTGCCAGAAGTTGTGCCGAGGGACAGGAAAGGTCCCATAGCAATCAGCCCCAGCATTTT.

The gene calls are TRBV19 and TRBJ2-1; D might be TRBD2 (6 bases). CDR3 length: 15 amino acids. The germline V and J ends were trimmed by 6 bases and 6 bases, with 18 bases remaining between them. Germline V CDR1 and CDR2: LNHDA, SQIVND (reference sequence). Written as DNA, the CDR3 is TGTGCCAGTAGCACACCTAGCGCCACGTTCAATGAGCAGTTCTTC. Residues: CASSTPSATFNEQFF.

In this sample, this clone turned up once. This sequence joins TRBV2 and TRBJ1-4; TRBD1 aligns across 7 bases. Germline loops: CDR1 SNHLY, CDR2 FYNNEI. The CDR3 spans 14 residues. The V and J ends lost 5 bases and 5 bases, in that order; junction bases with no gene match: 5. The DNA of the CDR3 is TGTGCCAGCAGTACACAGGGGCCGAATGAAAAACTGTTTTTT. It codes for CASSTQGPNEKLFF.

The chain is built from TRBV6-5 and TRBJ2-1, with D perhaps TRBD1 (6 bases). The CDR3 covers 12 residues. V lost 2 bases, J lost 12 bases, and 11 bases lay in between. Germline V gives CDR1 MNHEY, CDR2 SVGAGI. The CDR3, as DNA: TGTGCCAGCAGTTACCCCCTGGGGGCGCAGTTCTTC. This encodes CASSYPLGAQFF.

The gene calls are TRBV5-1 and TRBJ2-2; 14 bases align to TRBD2. The germline V gene encodes CDR1 SGHRS and CDR2 YFSETQ. After removal of 0 bases from V and 5 bases from J, the junction contained 3 bases not matched to a gene. The CDR3 has 17 residues. DNA for the CDR3: TGCGCCAGCAGCTTGGAGGGACTAGCGGGAGTTACCGGGGAGCTGTTTTTT. Amino acid sequence: CASSLEGLAGVTGELFF.

The chain couples TRBV19 to TRBJ2-7; D might be TRBD1 (6 bases). Between the trimmed V and J ends, which lost 10 bases and 1 base, there was a span of 11 bases. The germline V gene encodes CDR1 LNHDA and CDR2 SQIVND (reference sequence). CDR3 size: 12 residues. This CDR3 is CATADRSYEQYF. The CDR3 DNA follows: TGTGCCACTGCGGACAGATCCTACGAGCAGTACTTC.

The rearrangement uses TRBV6-5 and TRBJ1-2; D remains unclear. Trimming took 4 bases from V and 6 from J, leaving 18 bases between them. Germline lookup yields CDR1 MNHEY and CDR2 SVGAGI. The CDR3 consists of 15 residues. The chain's CDR3 is CASSFHRDLRNGYTF. The CDR3 DNA follows: TGTGCCAGCAGTTTTCACAGAGACCTCAGGAATGGCTACACCTTC.

V is TRBV5-3 and J is TRBJ2-7; D might be TRBD2 (6 bases). TRBV5-3 is marked as an open reading frame, function uncertain. V was pared by 4 bases and J by 3 bases, with 11 bases between. This CDR3 has 13 amino acids. CDR3 DNA sequence: TGTGCCAGAAGCATCAGGCGGGACTACGAGCAGTACTTC. This translates into CARSIRRDYEQYF.

The chain employs TRBV9 and TRBJ2-3; 8 bases match TRBD2. V shed 0 bases, J shed 4 bases, and the junction held 4 bases outside the gene matches. In germline, CDR1 is SGDLS, CDR2 YYNGEE. CDR3 size: 15 residues. CDR3 bases: TGTGCCAGCAGCGTAGATCGGGGGGGGCCAGATACGCAGTATTTT. It translates to CASSVDRGGPDTQYF.

This clone turned up a few times. The rearrangement joins TRBV19 to TRBJ1-1; perhaps TRBD1 as D (6 bases). The V end lost 4 bases, the J end lost 1 base, and 10 bases lay between the germline ends. CDR1 and CDR2 (germline): LNHDA, SQIVND (reference sequence). The CDR3 runs 14 residues. CDR3: CASSTRQENTEAFF. Here the CDR3 DNA reads TGTGCCAGTAGTACCCGACAGGAGAACACTGAAGCTTTCTTT.

This chain uses TRBV7-9 with TRBJ2-7; 10 positions agree with TRBD2. Germline-derived CDR1 and CDR2 are SEHNR and FQNEAQ (reference sequence). CDR3 length: 15 amino acids. J gave up 3 bases and V 4 bases, and 6 bases lay outside the gene matches. Written as DNA, the CDR3 is TGTGCCAGCAGCTCTAGCGGGAGTATTTTCTACGAGCAGTACTTC. This translates into CASSSSGSIFYEQYF.